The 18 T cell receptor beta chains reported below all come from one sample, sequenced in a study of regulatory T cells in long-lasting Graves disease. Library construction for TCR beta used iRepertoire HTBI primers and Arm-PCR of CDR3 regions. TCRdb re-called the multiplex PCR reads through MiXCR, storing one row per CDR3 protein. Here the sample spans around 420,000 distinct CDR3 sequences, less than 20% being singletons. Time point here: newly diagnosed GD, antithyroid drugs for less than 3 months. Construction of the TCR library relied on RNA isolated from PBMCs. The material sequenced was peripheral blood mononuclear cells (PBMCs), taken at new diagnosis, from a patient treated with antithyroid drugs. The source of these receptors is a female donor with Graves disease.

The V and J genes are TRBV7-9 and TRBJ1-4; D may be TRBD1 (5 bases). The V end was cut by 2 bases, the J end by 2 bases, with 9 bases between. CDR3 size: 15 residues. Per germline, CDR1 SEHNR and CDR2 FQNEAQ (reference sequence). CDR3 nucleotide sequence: TGTGCCAGCAGCTTACCAGGGATTACTAATGAAAAACTGTTTTTT. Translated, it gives CASSLPGITNEKLFF.

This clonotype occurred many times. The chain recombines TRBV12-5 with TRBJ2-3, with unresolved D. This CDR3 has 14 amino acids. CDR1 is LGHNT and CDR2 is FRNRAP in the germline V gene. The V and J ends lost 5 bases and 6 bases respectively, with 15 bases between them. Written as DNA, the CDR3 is TGTGCTAGTGGTCCCTTGACTCCCTTGGATACGCAGTATTTT. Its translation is CASGPLTPLDTQYF.

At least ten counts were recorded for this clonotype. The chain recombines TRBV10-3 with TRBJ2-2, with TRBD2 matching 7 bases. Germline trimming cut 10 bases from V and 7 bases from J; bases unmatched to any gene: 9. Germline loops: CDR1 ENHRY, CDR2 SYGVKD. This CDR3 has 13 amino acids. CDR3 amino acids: CATGLTTGGELFF. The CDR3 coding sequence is TGTGCCACGGGACTAACCACCGGCGGGGAGCTGTTTTTT.

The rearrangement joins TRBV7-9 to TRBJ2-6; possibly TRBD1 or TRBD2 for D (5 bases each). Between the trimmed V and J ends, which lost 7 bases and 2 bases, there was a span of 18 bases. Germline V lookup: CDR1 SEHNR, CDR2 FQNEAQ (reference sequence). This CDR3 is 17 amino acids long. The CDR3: CASIRDRFYTGANVLTF. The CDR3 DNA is TGTGCCAGCATCCGGGACCGGTTTTACACTGGGGCCAACGTCCTGACTTTC.

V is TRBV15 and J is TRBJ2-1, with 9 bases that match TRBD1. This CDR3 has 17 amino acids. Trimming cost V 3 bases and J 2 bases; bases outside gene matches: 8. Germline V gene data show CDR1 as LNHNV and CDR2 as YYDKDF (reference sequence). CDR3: CATSSDRDRAPYNEQFF. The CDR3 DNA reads TGTGCCACCAGCAGCGACCGGGACAGGGCCCCCTACAATGAGCAGTTCTTC.

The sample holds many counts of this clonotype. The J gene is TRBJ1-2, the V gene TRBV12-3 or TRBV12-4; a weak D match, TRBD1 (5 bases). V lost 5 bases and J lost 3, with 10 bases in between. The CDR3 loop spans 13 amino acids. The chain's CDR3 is CASSRDSHYGYTF. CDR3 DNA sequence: TGTGCCAGCAGTCGTGACAGCCACTATGGCTACACCTTC.

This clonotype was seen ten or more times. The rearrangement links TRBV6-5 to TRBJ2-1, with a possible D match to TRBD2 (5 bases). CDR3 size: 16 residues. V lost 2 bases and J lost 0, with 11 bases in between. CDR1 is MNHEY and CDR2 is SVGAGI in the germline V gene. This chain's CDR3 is CASSYERRSSYNEQFF. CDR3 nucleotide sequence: TGTGCCAGCAGTTACGAGCGGAGGAGCTCCTACAATGAGCAGTTCTTC.

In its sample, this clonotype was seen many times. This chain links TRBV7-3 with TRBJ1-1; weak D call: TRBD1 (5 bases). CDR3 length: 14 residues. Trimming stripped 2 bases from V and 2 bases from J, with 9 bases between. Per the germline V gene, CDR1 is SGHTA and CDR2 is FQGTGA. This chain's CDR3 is CASSLYGANTEAFF. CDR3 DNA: TGTGCCAGCAGCTTATATGGGGCAAACACTGAAGCTTTCTTT.

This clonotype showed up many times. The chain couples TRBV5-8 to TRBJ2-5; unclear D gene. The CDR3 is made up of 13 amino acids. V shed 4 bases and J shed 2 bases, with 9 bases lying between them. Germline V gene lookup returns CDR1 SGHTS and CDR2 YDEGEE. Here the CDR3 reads CASSPILQETQYF. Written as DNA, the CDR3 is TGTGCCAGCAGCCCAATTCTTCAAGAGACCCAGTACTTC.

The CDR3 DNA sequence: TGTGCCAGCACACCACAGGGTTCTGCACCCCTCCACTTT. Translation: CASTPQGSAPLHF. This sequence joins TRBV27 and TRBJ1-6, with D maybe TRBD1 (6 bases). Germline V gene data show CDR1 as MNHEY and CDR2 as SMNVEV (reference sequence). V was shortened by 7 bases and J by 11 bases, with 15 bases between the two germline ends. The length of the CDR3 is 13 residues.

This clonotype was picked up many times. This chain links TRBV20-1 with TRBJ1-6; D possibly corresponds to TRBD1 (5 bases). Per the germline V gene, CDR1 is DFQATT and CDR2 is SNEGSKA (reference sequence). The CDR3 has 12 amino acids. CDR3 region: CSGQDNNSPLHF. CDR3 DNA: TGCAGCGGGCAGGACAATAATTCACCCCTCCACTTT.

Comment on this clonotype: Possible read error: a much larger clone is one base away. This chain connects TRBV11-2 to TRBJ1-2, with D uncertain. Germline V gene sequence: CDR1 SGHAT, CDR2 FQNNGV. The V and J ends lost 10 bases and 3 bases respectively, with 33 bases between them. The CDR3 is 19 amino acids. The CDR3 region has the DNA TGTGCCACCACAGTGGGGAGGACGGTGACAAACCGCCCACACTATGGCTACACCTTC. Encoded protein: CATTVGRTVTNRPHYGYTF.

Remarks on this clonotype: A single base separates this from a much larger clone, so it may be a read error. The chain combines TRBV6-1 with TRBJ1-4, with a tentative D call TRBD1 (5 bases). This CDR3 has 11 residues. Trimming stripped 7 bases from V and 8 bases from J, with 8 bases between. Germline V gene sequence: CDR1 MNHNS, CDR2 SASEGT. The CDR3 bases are TGTGCCAGCAATAGGGGAGAAAAACTGTTTTTT. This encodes CASNRGEKLFF.

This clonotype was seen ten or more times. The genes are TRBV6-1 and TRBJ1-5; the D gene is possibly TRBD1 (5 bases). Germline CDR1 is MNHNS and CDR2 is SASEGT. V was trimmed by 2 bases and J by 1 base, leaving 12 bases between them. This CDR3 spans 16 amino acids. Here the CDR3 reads CASSEFVGQSNQPQHF. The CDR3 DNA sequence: TGTGCCAGCAGTGAATTTGTGGGGCAGAGCAATCAGCCCCAGCATTTT.

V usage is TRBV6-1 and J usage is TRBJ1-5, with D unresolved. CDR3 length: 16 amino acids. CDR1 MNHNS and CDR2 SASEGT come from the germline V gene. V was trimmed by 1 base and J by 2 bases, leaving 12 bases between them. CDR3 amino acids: CASSEEGATGNQPQHF. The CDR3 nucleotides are TGTGCCAGCAGTGAAGAGGGCGCGACGGGCAATCAGCCCCAGCATTTT.

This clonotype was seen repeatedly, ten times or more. The CDR3 DNA sequence: TGCGCCAGCAGCCATTCAGCGGGAGGTTACTCGTCCCAGTACTTC. It codes for CASSHSAGGYSSQYF. The rearrangement joins TRBV5-1 to TRBJ2-3, with 9 bases that match TRBD2. Near its end, the DNA agrees better with TRBJ2-5, so the J call may be wrong. The germline V gene encodes CDR1 SGHRS and CDR2 YFSETQ. The CDR3 spans 15 residues.

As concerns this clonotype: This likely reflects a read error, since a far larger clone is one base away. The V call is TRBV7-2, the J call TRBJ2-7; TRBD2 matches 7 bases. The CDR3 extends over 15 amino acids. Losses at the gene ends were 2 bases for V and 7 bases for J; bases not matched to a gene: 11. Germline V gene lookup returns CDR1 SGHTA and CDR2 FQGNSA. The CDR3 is CASSLMRLAGNEQYF. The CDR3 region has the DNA TGTGCCAGCAGCTTAATGCGACTAGCCGGGAATGAGCAGTACTTC.

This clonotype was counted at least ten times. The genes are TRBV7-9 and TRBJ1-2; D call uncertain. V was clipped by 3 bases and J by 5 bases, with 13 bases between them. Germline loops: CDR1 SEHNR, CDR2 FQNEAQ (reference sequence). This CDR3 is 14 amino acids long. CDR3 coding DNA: TGTGCCAGCAGCTTCTCCGGGAGCGGTTATGGCTACACCTTC. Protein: CASSFSGSGYGYTF.